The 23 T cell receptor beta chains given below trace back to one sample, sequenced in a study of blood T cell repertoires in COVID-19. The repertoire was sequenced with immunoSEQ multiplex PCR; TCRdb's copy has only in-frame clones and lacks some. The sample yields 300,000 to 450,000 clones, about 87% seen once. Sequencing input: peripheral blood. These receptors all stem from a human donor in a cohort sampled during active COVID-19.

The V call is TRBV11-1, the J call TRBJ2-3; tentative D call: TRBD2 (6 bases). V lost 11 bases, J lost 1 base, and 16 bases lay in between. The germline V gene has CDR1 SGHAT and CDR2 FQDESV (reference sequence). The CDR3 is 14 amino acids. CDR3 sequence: CASHRPSGTDTQYF. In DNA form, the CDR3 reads TGTGCCTCCCACCGCCCTAGCGGCACAGATACGCAGTATTTT.

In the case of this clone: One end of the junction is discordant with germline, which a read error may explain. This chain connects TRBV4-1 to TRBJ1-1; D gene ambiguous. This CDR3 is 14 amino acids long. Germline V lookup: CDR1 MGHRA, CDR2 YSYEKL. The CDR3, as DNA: TGCGCCAGCAGCCAAGTGAGGCAGAACACTGAAGTTTTCTTT. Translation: CASSQVRQNTEVFF.

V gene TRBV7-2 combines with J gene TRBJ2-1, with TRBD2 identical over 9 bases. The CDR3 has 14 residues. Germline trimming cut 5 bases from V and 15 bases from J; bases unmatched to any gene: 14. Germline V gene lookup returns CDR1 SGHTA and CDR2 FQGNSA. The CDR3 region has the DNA TGTGCCAGCAGCCTTGATCCTACCGGGACTAGCCCGTTCTTC. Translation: CASSLDPTGTSPFF.

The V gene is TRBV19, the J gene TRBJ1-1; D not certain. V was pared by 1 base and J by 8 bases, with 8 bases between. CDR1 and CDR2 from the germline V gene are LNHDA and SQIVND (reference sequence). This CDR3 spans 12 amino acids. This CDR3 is CASSIGPREAFF. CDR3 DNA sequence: TGTGCCAGTAGTATAGGTCCCAGGGAAGCTTTCTTT.

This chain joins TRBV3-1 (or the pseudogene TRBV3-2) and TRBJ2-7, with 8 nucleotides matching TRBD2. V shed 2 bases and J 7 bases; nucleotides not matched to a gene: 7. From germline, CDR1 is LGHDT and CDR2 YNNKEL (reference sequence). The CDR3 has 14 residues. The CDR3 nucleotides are TGTGCCAGCAGCCAATCCCGGGGGGGCGGGGAGCAGTACTTC. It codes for CASSQSRGGGEQYF.

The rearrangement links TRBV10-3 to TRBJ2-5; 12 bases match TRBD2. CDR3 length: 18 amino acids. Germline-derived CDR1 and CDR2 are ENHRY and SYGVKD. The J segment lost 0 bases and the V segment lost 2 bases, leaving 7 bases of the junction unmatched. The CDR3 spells CAISEGKTSGGNQETQYF. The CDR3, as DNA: TGTGCCATCAGTGAGGGCAAGACTAGCGGGGGAAACCAAGAGACCCAGTACTTC.

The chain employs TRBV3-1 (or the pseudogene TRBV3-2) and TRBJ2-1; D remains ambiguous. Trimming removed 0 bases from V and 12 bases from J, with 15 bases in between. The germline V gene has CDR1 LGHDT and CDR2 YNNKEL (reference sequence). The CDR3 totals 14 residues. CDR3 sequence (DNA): TGTGCCAGCAGCCAAGATTTGCGTGGAGAAGGGCAGTTCTTC. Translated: CASSQDLRGEGQFF.

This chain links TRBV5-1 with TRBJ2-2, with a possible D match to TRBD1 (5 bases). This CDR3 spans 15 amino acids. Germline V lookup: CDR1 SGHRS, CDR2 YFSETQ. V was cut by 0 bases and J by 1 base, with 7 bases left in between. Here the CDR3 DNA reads TGCGCCAGCAGCTTGGCGACAGAGAACACCGGGGAGCTGTTTTTT. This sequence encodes CASSLATENTGELFF.

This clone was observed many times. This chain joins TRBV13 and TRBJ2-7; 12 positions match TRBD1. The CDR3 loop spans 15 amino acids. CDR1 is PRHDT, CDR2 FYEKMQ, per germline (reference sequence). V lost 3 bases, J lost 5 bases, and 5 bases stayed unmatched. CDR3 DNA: TGTGCCAGCAGCTTTCGGGACAGGGGGCTCGACGAGCAGTACTTC. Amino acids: CASSFRDRGLDEQYF.

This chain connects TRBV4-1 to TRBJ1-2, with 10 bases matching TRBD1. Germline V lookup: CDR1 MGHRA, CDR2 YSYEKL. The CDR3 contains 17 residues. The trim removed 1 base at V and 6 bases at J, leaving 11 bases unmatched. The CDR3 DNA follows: TGCGCCAGCAGCCAAGCCTCCCGGGACAGGGGCGGGGATGGCTACACCTTC. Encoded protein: CASSQASRDRGGDGYTF.

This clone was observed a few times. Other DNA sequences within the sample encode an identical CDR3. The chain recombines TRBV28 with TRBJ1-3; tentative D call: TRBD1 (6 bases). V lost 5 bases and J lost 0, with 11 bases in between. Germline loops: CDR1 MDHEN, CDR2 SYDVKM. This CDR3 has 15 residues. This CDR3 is CASSRGTSSGNTIYF. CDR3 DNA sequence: TGTGCCAGCAGTAGGGGGACGAGCTCTGGAAACACCATATATTTT.

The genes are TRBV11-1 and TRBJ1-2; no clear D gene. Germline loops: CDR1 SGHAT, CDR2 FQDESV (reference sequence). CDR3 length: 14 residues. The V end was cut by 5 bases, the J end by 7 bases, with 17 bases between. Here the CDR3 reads CASSPEGGLVGYTF. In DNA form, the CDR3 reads TGTGCCAGCAGCCCCGAGGGCGGGTTGGTTGGCTACACCTTC. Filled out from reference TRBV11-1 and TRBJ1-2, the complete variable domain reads EAEVAQSPRYKITEKSQAVAFWCDPISGHATLYWYRQILGQGPELLVQFQDESVVDDSQLPKDRFSAERLKGVDSTLKIQPAELGDSAMYLCASSPEGGLVGYTFGSGTRLTVV.

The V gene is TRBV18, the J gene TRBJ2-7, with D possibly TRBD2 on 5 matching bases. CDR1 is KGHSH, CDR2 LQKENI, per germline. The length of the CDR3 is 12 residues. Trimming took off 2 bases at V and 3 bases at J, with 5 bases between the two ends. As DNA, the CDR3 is TGTGCCAGCTCACCAGCGGGCTACGAGCAGTACTTC. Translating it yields CASSPAGYEQYF.

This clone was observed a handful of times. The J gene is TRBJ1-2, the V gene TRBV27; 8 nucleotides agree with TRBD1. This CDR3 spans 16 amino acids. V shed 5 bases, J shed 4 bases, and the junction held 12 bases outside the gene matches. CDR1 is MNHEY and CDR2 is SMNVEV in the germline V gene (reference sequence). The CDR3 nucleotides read TGTGCCAGCAGTCTCTCGGGGACAGGCTACCTCTATGGCTACACCTTC. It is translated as CASSLSGTGYLYGYTF.

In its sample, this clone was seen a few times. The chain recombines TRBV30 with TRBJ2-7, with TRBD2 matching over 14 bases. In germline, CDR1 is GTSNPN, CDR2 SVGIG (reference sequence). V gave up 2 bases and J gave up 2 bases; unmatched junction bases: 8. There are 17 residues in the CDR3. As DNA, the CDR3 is TGTGCCTGGAGTTCCGGACTAGCGGGAGGCCCCCCCTACGAGCAGTACTTC. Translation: CAWSSGLAGGPPYEQYF.

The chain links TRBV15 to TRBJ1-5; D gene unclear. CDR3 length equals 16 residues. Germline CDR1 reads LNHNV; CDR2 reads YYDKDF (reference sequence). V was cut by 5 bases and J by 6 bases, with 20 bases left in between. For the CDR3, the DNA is TGTGCCACCAGCTCGACCCGGGGAGGGCGCGGTCAGCCCCAGCATTTT. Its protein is CATSSTRGGRGQPQHF.

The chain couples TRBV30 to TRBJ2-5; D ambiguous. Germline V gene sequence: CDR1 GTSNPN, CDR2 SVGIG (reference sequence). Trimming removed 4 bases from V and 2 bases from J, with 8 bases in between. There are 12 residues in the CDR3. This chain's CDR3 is CAWMARQETQYF. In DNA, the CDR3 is TGTGCCTGGATGGCCAGACAAGAGACCCAGTACTTC. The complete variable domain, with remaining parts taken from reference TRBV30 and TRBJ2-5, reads SQTIHQWPATLVQPVGSPLSLECTVEGTSNPNLYWYRQAAGRGLQLLFYSVGIGQISSEVPQNLSASRPQDRQFILSSKKLLLSDSGFYLCAWMARQETQYFGPGTRLLVL.

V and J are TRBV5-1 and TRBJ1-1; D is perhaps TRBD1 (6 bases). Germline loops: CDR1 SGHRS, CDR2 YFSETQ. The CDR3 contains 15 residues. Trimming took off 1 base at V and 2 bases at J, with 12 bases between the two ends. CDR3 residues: CASSLNPGDNTEAFF. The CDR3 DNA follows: TGCGCCAGCAGCTTGAACCCAGGGGATAACACTGAAGCTTTCTTT.

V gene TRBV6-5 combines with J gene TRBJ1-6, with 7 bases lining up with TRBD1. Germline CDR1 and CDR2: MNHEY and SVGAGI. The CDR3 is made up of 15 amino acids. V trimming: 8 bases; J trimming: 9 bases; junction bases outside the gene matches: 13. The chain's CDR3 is CASGFIPRGSSPLHF. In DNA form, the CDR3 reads TGTGCCAGCGGATTCATTCCCAGGGGGTCTTCACCCCTCCACTTT.

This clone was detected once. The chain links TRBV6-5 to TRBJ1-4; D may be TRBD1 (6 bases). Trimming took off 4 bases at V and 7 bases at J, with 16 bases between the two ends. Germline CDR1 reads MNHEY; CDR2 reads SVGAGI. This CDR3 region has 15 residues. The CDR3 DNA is TGTGCCAGCAGTTTTGCGGGGGGCAGGGGTGAAAAACTGTTTTTT. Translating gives CASSFAGGRGEKLFF.

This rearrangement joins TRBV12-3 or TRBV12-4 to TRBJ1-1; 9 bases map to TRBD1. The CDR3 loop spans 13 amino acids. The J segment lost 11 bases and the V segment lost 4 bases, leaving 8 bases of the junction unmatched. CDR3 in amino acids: CASSSQGARPAFF. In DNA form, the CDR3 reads TGTGCCAGCAGTTCACAGGGGGCGCGTCCTGCTTTCTTT.

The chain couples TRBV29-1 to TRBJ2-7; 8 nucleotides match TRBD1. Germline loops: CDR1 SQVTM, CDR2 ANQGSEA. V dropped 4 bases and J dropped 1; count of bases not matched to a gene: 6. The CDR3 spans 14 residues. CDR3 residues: CSVAGTGSSYEQYF. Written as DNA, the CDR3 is TGCAGCGTTGCCGGGACAGGAAGTTCCTACGAGCAGTACTTC.

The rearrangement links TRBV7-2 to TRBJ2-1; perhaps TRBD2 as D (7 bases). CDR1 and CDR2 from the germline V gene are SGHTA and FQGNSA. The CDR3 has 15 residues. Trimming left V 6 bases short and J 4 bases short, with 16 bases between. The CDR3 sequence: CASRGGARKYNEQFF. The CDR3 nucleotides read TGTGCCAGCAGAGGGGGGGCCCGAAAGTACAATGAGCAGTTCTTC.